The 21 T cell receptor beta chains below come from one sample, sequenced in a study of cytomegalovirus exposure and HLA in healthy donors. The study ran its PCR with 60 Vbeta and 13 Jbeta primers. Assay used: immunoSEQ multiplex PCR; TCRdb lists only in-frame clones, some missing. Of around 98,000 clones in the sample, around 73% were seen once. Sample: PBMCs. The receptors originated from a female donor in good health and CMV-seronegative.

J is TRBJ2-1 and V is TRBV7-9; D uncertain. CDR3 length: 12 residues. Deletions cut 3 bases from V and 7 bases from J, with 7 bases between. Germline CDR1 SEHNR, CDR2 FQNEAQ (reference sequence). CDR3 coding DNA: TGTGCCAGCAGCTTCTCCGGGAATGAGCAGTTCTTC. This gives the protein CASSFSGNEQFF.

The chain links TRBV19 to TRBJ1-5, with D possibly TRBD1 on 6 matching bases. The CDR3 length is 15 residues. The germline V gene has CDR1 LNHDA and CDR2 SQIVND (reference sequence). Trimming took off 9 bases at V and 2 bases at J, with 17 bases between the two ends. The CDR3 DNA sequence: TGTGCCAGCACCACCTACCAGGGGCGCAATCAGCCCCAGCATTTT. It yields the protein CASTTYQGRNQPQHF.

The chain is built from TRBV6-1 and TRBJ2-1; 13 bases fit TRBD2. The CDR3 contains 16 residues. Germline V gene lookup returns CDR1 MNHNS and CDR2 SASEGT. Unmatched junction bases numbered 4, after V lost 0 bases and J lost 8 bases. CDR3 amino acids: CASSEARTSGSDEQFF. The CDR3 DNA follows: TGTGCCAGCAGTGAAGCGCGGACTAGCGGGAGCGATGAGCAGTTCTTC.

This clone was picked up a small number of times. This chain connects TRBV7-2 to TRBJ1-6, with 7 bases fitting TRBD1. Germline lookup yields CDR1 SGHTA and CDR2 FQGNSA. The CDR3 extends over 15 amino acids. Unmatched junction bases numbered 9, after V lost 5 bases and J lost 8 bases. CDR3 sequence reads: CASSPRQGGDSPLHF. CDR3 bases: TGTGCCAGCAGCCCACGACAGGGTGGAGATTCACCCCTCCACTTT.

The CDR3 bases are TGTGCCAGCAGCTTGGTGGCGGGGTCCTACGAGCAGTACTTC. Translating gives CASSLVAGSYEQYF. V is TRBV11-3 and J is TRBJ2-7, with D perhaps matching TRBD2 (6 bases). CDR3 size: 14 residues. V was shortened by 3 bases and J by 1 base, with 10 bases between the two germline ends. Germline CDR1 is SGHNT and CDR2 is YENEEA.

The chain links TRBV27 to TRBJ1-2, with 7 bases fitting TRBD1. The J segment lost 4 bases and the V segment lost 2 bases, leaving 7 bases of the junction unmatched. Germline assignment: CDR1 MNHEY and CDR2 SMNVEV (reference sequence). This CDR3 comprises 15 residues. Here the CDR3 reads CASSLTGVTIYGYTF. The CDR3 nucleotides read TGTGCCAGCAGTTTAACAGGGGTAACTATCTATGGCTACACCTTC.

This clone was seen only once. The rearrangement joins TRBV5-6 to TRBJ1-6, with 7 bases lining up with TRBD1. CDR3 length: 14 amino acids. Germline loops: CDR1 SGHDT, CDR2 YYEEEE. J was trimmed by 7 bases and V by 4 bases; bases with no gene match: 5. The CDR3 loop is CASSPGTDNSPLHF. The DNA of the CDR3 is TGTGCCAGCAGCCCCGGGACAGACAATTCACCCCTCCACTTT.

This clone was counted only a few times. V is TRBV4-1 and J is TRBJ2-5, with 7 bases that match TRBD1. V lost 5 bases and J lost 5; bases outside the gene matches: 5. The CDR3 is 13 residues long. CDR1 and CDR2 (germline): MGHRA, YSYEKL. The CDR3 loop is CASSEGARETQYF. The DNA of the CDR3 is TGCGCCAGCAGCGAGGGGGCCAGGGAGACCCAGTACTTC.

The chain uses TRBV2 and TRBJ2-2; no clear D. Germline V gives CDR1 SNHLY, CDR2 FYNNEI. The V end lost 4 bases, the J end lost 0 bases, and 9 bases lay between the germline ends. The CDR3 is 15 residues long. The CDR3 reads CASSGHPANTGELFF. In nucleotides, the CDR3 is TGTGCCAGCAGTGGACACCCCGCGAACACCGGGGAGCTGTTTTTT.

The chain carries TRBV19 and TRBJ1-6, with 8 bases aligning to TRBD1. Germline CDR1 and CDR2: LNHDA and SQIVND (reference sequence). After removal of 3 bases from V and 10 bases from J, the junction contained 5 bases not matched to a gene. The CDR3 runs to 14 residues. CDR3 nucleotide sequence: TGTGCCAGTAGTATGAACCAGGGGGCATCACCCCTCCACTTT. Translation: CASSMNQGASPLHF.

Only one count was recorded for this clone. DNA of the CDR3: TGCGCCAGCAGCTCTCTAGCTGTCTGGGCAGATACGCAGTATTTT. Its translation: CASSSLAVWADTQYF. The chain links TRBV5-1 to TRBJ2-3; D is possibly TRBD2 (5 bases). V lost 3 bases, J lost 4 bases, and 15 bases lay in between. Germline-derived CDR1 and CDR2 are SGHRS and YFSETQ. This CDR3 is 15 amino acids long.

This clone was counted between two and nine times. The V gene is TRBV29-1, the J gene TRBJ1-1; 9 bases line up with TRBD1. CDR1 is SQVTM and CDR2 is ANQGSEA in the germline V gene. CDR3 length: 14 residues. Trimming cost V 0 bases and J 6 bases; bases outside gene matches: 5. DNA of the CDR3: TGCAGCGTTGAAGAAGGGACAGGGTTACCTGAAGCTTTCTTT. It is translated as CSVEEGTGLPEAFF.

This clone was recorded only once. The chain links TRBV19 to TRBJ2-6, with D possibly TRBD2 on 5 matching bases. This CDR3 comprises 17 residues. From germline, CDR1 is LNHDA and CDR2 SQIVND (reference sequence). Trimming took off 2 bases at V and 3 bases at J, with 14 bases between the two ends. The DNA of the CDR3 is TGTGCCAGTAGTATACTTCGATCCGGGGTTGGGGCCAACGTCCTGACTTTC. Translated, it gives CASSILRSGVGANVLTF.

Only a few counts were recorded for this clone. The V and J genes are TRBV7-9 and TRBJ1-3, with D uncertain. This CDR3 has 13 residues. V was cut by 7 bases and J by 3 bases, with 10 bases left in between. The V gene's germline CDR1 is SEHNR and CDR2 FQNEAQ (reference sequence). The CDR3 DNA reads as TGTGCCAGCAAAGGGAGAGGTGGAAACACCATATATTTT. Translation gives CASKGRGGNTIYF.

The gene calls are TRBV5-6 and TRBJ1-3; TRBD1 is a possible D gene (5 bases). V was shortened by 2 bases and J by 8 bases, with 11 bases between the two germline ends. Looked up from germline, CDR1 is SGHDT and CDR2 is YYEEEE. CDR3 length: 13 residues. CDR3 coding DNA: TGTGCCAGCAGCTTTCGGGGGGAGGACACCATATATTTT. Protein: CASSFRGEDTIYF.

The J gene is TRBJ1-3, the V gene TRBV14; 11 nucleotides match TRBD1. The CDR3 loop spans 18 amino acids. The J segment lost 4 bases and the V segment lost 4 bases, leaving 12 bases of the junction unmatched. Germline CDR1 is SGHDN and CDR2 is FVKESK. The CDR3 loop reads CASSLRTGGPTSGNTIYF. CDR3 DNA: TGTGCCAGCAGCCTACGGACAGGGGGCCCTACTTCCGGAAACACCATATATTTT. The full variable domain, in which reference TRBV14 and TRBJ1-3 provide the parts outside the CDR3, is EAGVTQFPSHSVIEKGQTVTLRCDPISGHDNLYWYRRVMGKEIKFLLHFVKESKQDESGMPNNRFLAERTGGTYSTLKVQPAELEDSGVYFCASSLRTGGPTSGNTIYFGEGSWLTVV.

J is TRBJ2-5 and V is TRBV6-6; D possibly corresponds to TRBD2 (5 bases). This CDR3 has 14 residues. Trimming left V 3 bases short and J 1 base short, with 9 bases between. Germline-derived CDR1 and CDR2 are MNHNY and SVGAGI (reference sequence). CDR3 sequence: CASSYTRAQETQYF. The CDR3 nucleotides are TGTGCCAGCAGTTATACTAGAGCCCAAGAGACCCAGTACTTC.

This chain joins TRBV7-8 and TRBJ1-2; D remains unclear. V lost 3 bases, J lost 13 bases, and 12 bases lay in between. Germline lookup yields CDR1 SGHVS and CDR2 FQNEAQ. This CDR3 has 11 amino acids. As DNA, the CDR3 is TGTGCCAGCAGCTTGTTCGGTAGTCCCACCTTC. It specifies CASSLFGSPTF.

For this clone: Relative to the germline gene, one junction end is altered; a read error may explain this. This chain uses TRBV7-7 with TRBJ2-5; the match to TRBD2 covers 12 bases. CDR1 is SSHAT and CDR2 is FNYEAQ in the germline V gene (reference sequence). The CDR3 spans 15 residues. The CDR3 is CASSIGTSGLETQYF. CDR3 in DNA: TGTGCTAGCAGTATCGGGACTAGCGGGTTAGAGACCCAGTACTTC.

This sequence joins TRBV29-1 and TRBJ2-2; TRBD2 matches at 8 bases. Germline trimming cut 6 bases from V and 4 bases from J; bases unmatched to any gene: 19. This CDR3 region has 18 residues. The V gene's germline CDR1 is SQVTM and CDR2 ANQGSEA. This CDR3 reads CSVVGLFGDGGGTGELFF. CDR3 in DNA: TGCAGCGTGGTCGGACTGTTTGGCGACGGGGGGGGCACCGGGGAGCTGTTTTTT.

In its sample, this clone was seen once. The genes are TRBV7-9 and TRBJ2-7; 10 nucleotides align to TRBD1. J was trimmed by 6 bases and V by 5 bases; bases with no gene match: 4. From germline, CDR1 is SEHNR and CDR2 FQNEAQ (reference sequence). This CDR3 is 13 amino acids long. The CDR3 region has the DNA TGTGCCAGCAGCACGACAGGGGGCCGCGAGCAGTACTTC. Translating gives CASSTTGGREQYF.